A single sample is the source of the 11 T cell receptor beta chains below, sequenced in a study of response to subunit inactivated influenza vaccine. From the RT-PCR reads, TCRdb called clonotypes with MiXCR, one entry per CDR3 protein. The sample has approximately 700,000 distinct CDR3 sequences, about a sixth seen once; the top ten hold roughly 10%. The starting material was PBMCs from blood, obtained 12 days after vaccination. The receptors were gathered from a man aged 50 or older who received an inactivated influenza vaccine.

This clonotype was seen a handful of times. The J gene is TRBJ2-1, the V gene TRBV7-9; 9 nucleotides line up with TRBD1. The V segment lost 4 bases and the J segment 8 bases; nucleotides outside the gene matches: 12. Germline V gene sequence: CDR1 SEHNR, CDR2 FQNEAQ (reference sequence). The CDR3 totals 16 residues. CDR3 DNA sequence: TGTGCCAGCAGCTCCCTGGACAGGGGCATGAGCTATGAGCAGTTCTTC. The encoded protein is CASSSLDRGMSYEQFF.

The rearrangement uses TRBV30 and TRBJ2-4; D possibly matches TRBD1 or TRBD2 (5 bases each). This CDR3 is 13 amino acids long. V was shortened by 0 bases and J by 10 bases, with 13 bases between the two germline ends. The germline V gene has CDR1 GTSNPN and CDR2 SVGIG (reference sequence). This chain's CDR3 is CAWSVGVGPIQYF. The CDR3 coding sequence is TGTGCCTGGAGTGTGGGGGTTGGTCCTATTCAGTACTTC.

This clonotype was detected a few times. The CDR3 loop is CASSSRTSPSRELFF. In nucleotides, the CDR3 is TGTGCCAGCAGCTCCCGGACTAGCCCGAGCCGGGAGCTGTTTTTT. The rearrangement joins TRBV5-6 to TRBJ2-2; 8 nucleotides line up with TRBD2. Germline CDR1 is SGHDT and CDR2 is YYEEEE. The CDR3 has 15 amino acids. After removal of 3 bases from V and 9 bases from J, the junction contained 10 bases not matched to a gene. The whole variable domain, filled in from reference TRBV5-6 and TRBJ2-2, reads DAGVTQSPTHLIKTRGQQVTLRCSPKSGHDTVSWYQQALGQGPQFIFQYYEEEERQRGNFPDRFSGHQFPNYSSELNVNALLLGDSALYLCASSSRTSPSRELFFGEGSRLTVL.

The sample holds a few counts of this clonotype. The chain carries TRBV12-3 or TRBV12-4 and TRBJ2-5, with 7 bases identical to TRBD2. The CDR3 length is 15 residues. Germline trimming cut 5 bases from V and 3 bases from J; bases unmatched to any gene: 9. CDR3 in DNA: TGTGCCAGCAGTCCCCTGTGGGGGGGTAAAGAGACCCAGTACTTC. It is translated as CASSPLWGGKETQYF.

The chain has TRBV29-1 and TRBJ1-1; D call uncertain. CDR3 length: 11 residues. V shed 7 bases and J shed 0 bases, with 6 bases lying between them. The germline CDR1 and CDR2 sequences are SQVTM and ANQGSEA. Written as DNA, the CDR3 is TGCAGCGGAGTAGTGAACACTGAAGCTTTCTTT. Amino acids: CSGVVNTEAFF.

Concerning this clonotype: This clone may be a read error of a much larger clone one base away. The CDR3 DNA follows: TGCGTCAGCAGCTTGGCCAGGGCGACAGATACGCAGTATTTT. It codes for CVSSLARATDTQYF. The rearrangement joins TRBV5-1 to TRBJ2-3; D perhaps matches TRBD1 (5 bases). Germline CDR1 and CDR2: SGHRS and YFSETQ. The CDR3 is 14 amino acids.

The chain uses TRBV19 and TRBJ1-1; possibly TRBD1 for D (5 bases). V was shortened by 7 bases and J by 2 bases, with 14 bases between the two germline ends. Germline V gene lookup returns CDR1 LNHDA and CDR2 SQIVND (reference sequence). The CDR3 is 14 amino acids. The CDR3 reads CASTSGQPNTEAFF. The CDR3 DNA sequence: TGTGCCAGTACCTCGGGGCAGCCAAACACTGAAGCTTTCTTT.

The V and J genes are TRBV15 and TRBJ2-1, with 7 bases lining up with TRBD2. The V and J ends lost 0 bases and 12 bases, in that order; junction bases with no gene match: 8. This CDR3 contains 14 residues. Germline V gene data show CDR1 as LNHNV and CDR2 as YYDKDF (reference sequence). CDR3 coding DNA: TGTGCCACCAGCAGAGATCTTGTAGGGGAGGGGCAGTTCTTC. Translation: CATSRDLVGEGQFF. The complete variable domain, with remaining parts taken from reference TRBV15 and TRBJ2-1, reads DAMVIQNPRYQVTQFGKPVTLSCSQTLNHNVMYWYQQKSSQAPKLLFHYYDKDFNNEADTPDNFQSRRPNTSFCFLDIRSPGLGDTAMYLCATSRDLVGEGQFFGPGTRLTVL.

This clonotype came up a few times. The chain's CDR3 is CASSKKGLTGELFF. The DNA for the CDR3 is TGTGCCAGCAGCAAAAAAGGGCTCACCGGGGAGCTGTTTTTT. This sequence joins TRBV11-2 and TRBJ2-2; D remains ambiguous. The germline V gene encodes CDR1 SGHAT and CDR2 FQNNGV. The CDR3 has 14 amino acids. The germline V and J ends were trimmed by 5 bases and 4 bases, with 11 bases remaining between them.

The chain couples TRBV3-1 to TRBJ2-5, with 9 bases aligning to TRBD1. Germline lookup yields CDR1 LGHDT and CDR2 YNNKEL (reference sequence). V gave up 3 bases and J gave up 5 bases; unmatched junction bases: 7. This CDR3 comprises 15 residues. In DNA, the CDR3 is TGTGCCAGCAGCCACGGGACAGGGAGTGGGGAGACCCAGTACTTC. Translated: CASSHGTGSGETQYF.

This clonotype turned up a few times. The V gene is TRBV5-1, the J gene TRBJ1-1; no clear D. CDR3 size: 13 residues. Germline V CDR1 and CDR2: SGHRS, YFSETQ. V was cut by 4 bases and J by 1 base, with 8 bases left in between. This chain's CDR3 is CASSMVRNTEAFF. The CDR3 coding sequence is TGCGCCAGCAGCATGGTCCGGAACACTGAAGCTTTCTTT.